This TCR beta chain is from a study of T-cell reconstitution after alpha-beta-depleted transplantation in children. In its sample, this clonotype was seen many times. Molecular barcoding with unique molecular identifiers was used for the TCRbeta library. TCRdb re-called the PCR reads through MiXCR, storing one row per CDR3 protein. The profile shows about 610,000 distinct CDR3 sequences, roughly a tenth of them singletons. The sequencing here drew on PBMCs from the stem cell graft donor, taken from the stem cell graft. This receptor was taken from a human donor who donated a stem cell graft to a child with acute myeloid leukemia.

The CDR3 nucleotides read TGCAGTGCTAAAAGGGGGGCTGGGGCCAACGTCCTGACTTTC. It encodes CSAKRGAGANVLTF. The chain has TRBV20-1 and TRBJ2-6, with D perhaps given as TRBD1 or TRBD2 (6 bases each). V dropped 4 bases and J dropped 2 bases, with 9 bases sitting between them. The CDR3 runs 14 residues. Germline CDR1 and CDR2: DFQATT and SNEGSKA (reference sequence).